This T cell receptor (beta chain) was captured in a study of blood T cell repertoires in COVID-19 (dated by TCRdb to the early 2020s). In terms of the full investigation: Samples covering the acute and convalescent phases of COVID-19 were provided by collaborators in the United States, Italy and Spain. A freely available public database, intended as a resource for researchers studying the immune response to SARS-CoV-2, is where the repertoires were released. The dataset comprised deeply sampled blood TCRbeta repertoires from subjects exposed to, actively infected with, or recovered from COVID-19. The samples were drawn from the first 160 participants of the ongoing ImmuneRACE study and from 950 to 1,500 subjects provided by 6 global collaborators. Where available, HLA class I and class II types were taken from metadata supplied by the sample provider and were not determined by assay-based typing. The material from the prospective study consisted of cDNA or gDNA derived from T cells, B-cell-depleted T cells, or PBMCs. The sample metadata nearly always contained a de-identified subject ID, COVID-19 status, age in years and sex.

This clone has just one count. The clone's antigen remains unknown. Base qualities are not recorded, but no much larger clone differs from it by a single base. The immunoSEQ Assay, a bias-controlled multiplex PCR, was used to amplify TCRbeta CDR3 regions from genomic DNA. In the source study's methods: Nucleated cell counts per sample were estimated from amplification of reference gene primers within the assay. To quantify the absolute abundance of each unique TCRbeta CDR3 rearrangement, sequence reads were collapsed and filtered. For each sample, productive Simpson clonality was calculated as the square root of Simpson's diversity index across productive rearrangements. TCRdb obtained this table from immuneACCESS and retained in-frame rearrangements with V and J assigned. These tables miss some clones; where compared with another copy, unresolved V genes account for less than half of the shortfall, and the remainder is unexplained. Clone size and the V and J calls come from that table; the DNA yielded D and trimming. This sample has approximately 270,000 clones in its table, and 70% to 90% of those were observed once. The top ten hold about 1.7% of the sample.

The CDR3 starts with the cysteine, ends with the phenylalanine, and has 15 residues. Solely the CDR3 DNA is kept, with 45 bases framed from the first base. Participants in the prospective study were aged roughly 18 to 100 years, lived in 24 United States geographic areas, and enrolled through a virtual design. In the prospective study, participants were assigned to cohorts based on the clinical history participants reported in a screening survey and a study questionnaire. ImmuneRACE Cohort 3 recovered participants were defined by two consecutive negative NP/OP PCR tests, healthcare professional clearance, or symptom resolution. In the prospective study, mobile phlebotomists collected whole blood, serum and a nasopharyngeal or oropharyngeal swab from each participant. Participants in the prospective study had the option to provide additional blood draws and questionnaires over a 2-month period. Prospective study blood samples were shipped either frozen or at room temperature before DNA extraction.

The investigation overall reported the following: How much clinical and demographic metadata was included differed by source and by participant, and the metadata was provided uncurated.

The specimen was PBMCs or T cells enriched from blood (not recorded which). The origin of this receptor is a man in his forties who had recovered from COVID-19. The rearrangement combines TRBV21-1 with TRBJ2-2; the listed D gene, TRBD2, was not tested against the DNA. TRBV21-1 is flagged as a pseudogene. The encoded CDR3 is CASRTSGGYTGELFF. The nucleotides are TGTGCCAGCAGGACTAGCGGGGGATACACCGGGGAGCTGTTTTTT.